Listed below are T cell receptor beta chains from one sample, sequenced in a study of beta chain features in type 1 diabetes. Sequenced by immunoSEQ multiplex PCR; TCRdb stores in-frame clones only, minus some. The sample lists 250,000 to 300,000 clones, approximately 25% occurring once. Input material: naive CD4+ T cells from blood. These receptors all stem from a woman aged 30 to 39 with type 1 diabetes. Both conserved end residues are part of each CDR3. The D gene is left open where the match is weak. Not every row has a clone size; where given, it reads once, few, many or a size class.

size: .; D: .; V: TRBV9; J: TRBJ2-3; DNA: TGTGCCAGCAGCGGCCGGGAGATAACCGCCGATACGCAGTATTTT; CDR3: CASSGREITADTQYF
size: .; D: TRBD2; V: TRBV5-1; J: TRBJ2-3; DNA: TGCGCCAGCCGCCGGACTAGCGGGAGCACAGATACGCAGTATTTT; CDR3: CASRRTSGSTDTQYF
size: .; D: TRBD2; V: TRBV7-2; J: TRBJ2-1; DNA: TGTGCCAGCAGCTTAGAGGCTAGCGGGAGCGTTGAGCAGTTCTTC; CDR3: CASSLEASGSVEQFF
size: few; D: .; V: TRBV4-2; J: TRBJ2-3; DNA: TGTGCCAGCAGCCAAGATCGGAGCACAGATACGCAGTATTTT; CDR3: CASSQDRSTDTQYF
size: few; D: TRBD1; V: TRBV27; J: TRBJ2-3; DNA: TGTGCCAGCAGTCACCAGACCGGGACAGGGACAGATACGCAGTATTTT; CDR3: CASSHQTGTGTDTQYF
size: .; D: .; V: TRBV11-2; J: TRBJ1-2; DNA: TGTGCCAGCAGCTTAGGTCTTTATGGCTACACCTTC; CDR3: CASSLGLYGYTF
size: few; D: TRBD1; V: TRBV23-1; J: TRBJ1-5; DNA: TGCGCCAGCAGTCAACGGGACAGGGATTTAGATCAGCCCCAGCATTTT; CDR3: CASSQRDRDLDQPQHF
size: .; D: .; V: TRBV29-1; J: TRBJ2-2; DNA: TGCAGCGTCCGAGGACACGAAAAGAACACCGGGGAGCTGTTTTTT; CDR3: CSVRGHEKNTGELFF
size: .; D: TRBD2; V: TRBV5-1; J: TRBJ2-5; DNA: TGCGCCAGCAGTTTTCGGGAGGCCCGTGAGACCCAGTACTTC; CDR3: CASSFREARETQYF
size: .; D: TRBD1; V: TRBV29-1; J: TRBJ2-3; DNA: TGCAGCGTACACACAGGGGGCGCGGGCACAGATACGCAGTATTTT; CDR3: CSVHTGGAGTDTQYF
size: .; D: .; V: TRBV7-8; J: TRBJ2-7; DNA: TGTGCCAGCAGCCCGCTAGCGACCAACTACGAGCAGTACTTC; CDR3: CASSPLATNYEQYF
size: once; D: .; V: TRBV4-1; J: TRBJ1-2; DNA: TGCGCCAGCAGCCGCCTAACAGAAGTCTATGGCTACACCTTC; CDR3: CASSRLTEVYGYTF
size: .; D: .; V: TRBV5-4; J: TRBJ2-1; DNA: TGTGCCAGCAGCTTAGGGCTAGCGAGACCCTACAATGAGCAGTTCTTC; CDR3: CASSLGLARPYNEQFF
size: few; D: TRBD1; V: TRBV5-1; J: TRBJ2-5; DNA: TGCGCCAGCAGCGTGGACAGGGGAGAGACCCAGTACTTC; CDR3: CASSVDRGETQYF
size: .; D: TRBD1; V: TRBV7-8; J: TRBJ1-2; DNA: TGTGCCAGCAGCCCCCTAACAGGGGTAGGGTATGGCTACACCTTC; CDR3: CASSPLTGVGYGYTF
size: once; D: TRBD2; V: TRBV7-9; J: TRBJ2-5; DNA: TGTGCCAGCAGCTTTACTAGCGGGAGCCAAGAGACCCAGTACTTC; CDR3: CASSFTSGSQETQYF
size: .; D: TRBD2; V: TRBV11-1; J: TRBJ2-1; DNA: TGTGCCAGCAGCTACACGACCGGGAGGGCCTACAATGAGCAGTTCTTC; CDR3: CASSYTTGRAYNEQFF
size: few; D: .; V: TRBV7-2; J: TRBJ1-5; DNA: TGTGCCAGCAGCCCGTCAGGATCCTTTAAGCCCCAGCATTTT; CDR3: CASSPSGSFKPQHF
size: once; D: .; V: TRBV10-3; J: TRBJ1-5; DNA: TGTGCCATCAGTGAGTCTCACAGCTCTGAGGGACAGCCCCAGCATTTT; CDR3: CAISESHSSEGQPQHF
size: .; D: .; V: TRBV7-9; J: TRBJ2-3; DNA: TGTGCCAGCAGCTTAGTTTGGGGGGACCAAGGCACAGATACGCAGTATTTT; CDR3: CASSLVWGDQGTDTQYF
size: few; D: TRBD1; V: TRBV7-9; J: TRBJ2-7; DNA: TGTGCCAGCACCCTATCACGAGGGTCAGGGGGCCGGGACGAGCAGTACTTC; CDR3: CASTLSRGSGGRDEQYF
size: .; D: .; V: TRBV5-1; J: TRBJ1-5; DNA: TGCGCCAGCAGGGAGACAGGAGGCAATCAGCCCCAGCATTTT; CDR3: CASRETGGNQPQHF
size: .; D: .; V: TRBV7-2; J: TRBJ1-1; DNA: TGTGCCAGCAGCAATCCTAACACTGAAGCTTTCTTT; CDR3: CASSNPNTEAFF
size: few; D: .; V: TRBV29-1; J: TRBJ2-7; DNA: TGCAGCGTTGAAGATCTTTCGGGGGAAAGGTACTTC; CDR3: CSVEDLSGERYF
size: .; D: .; V: TRBV7-9; J: TRBJ2-4; DNA: TGTGCCAGCAGCTTCCTTAGGGGGAACATTCAGTACTTC; CDR3: CASSFLRGNIQYF
size: .; D: TRBD1; V: TRBV6-6; J: TRBJ2-5; DNA: TGTGCCAGCAGACGTACAGGGGGGGAGACCCAGTACTTC; CDR3: CASRRTGGETQYF
size: few; D: .; V: TRBV10-2; J: TRBJ1-5; DNA: TGCGCCAGCAGGCGGTATAGCAATCAGCCCCAGCATTTT; CDR3: CASRRYSNQPQHF
size: few; D: .; V: TRBV6-6; J: TRBJ2-7; DNA: TGTGCCAGCTCCTCCGACAGCCTCTCCTACGAGCAGTACTTC; CDR3: CASSSDSLSYEQYF
size: few; D: TRBD2; V: TRBV4-2; J: TRBJ2-1; DNA: TGTGCCAGCAGCCAAGTAGGGTTGGGGAGCGGGGGCAATGAGCAGTTCTTC; CDR3: CASSQVGLGSGGNEQFF
size: .; D: .; V: TRBV30; J: TRBJ2-7; DNA: TGTGCCTGGAGTAGAGGGAGCTCCTACGAGCAGTACTTC; CDR3: CAWSRGSSYEQYF